The clone carrying this T cell receptor beta chain was counted between two and nine times. Antigen: not known. This CDR3 has 15 residues. With 1 base removed from V and 4 bases from J, the gap between germline ends came to 14 bases. The data stem from a study of T-cell reconstitution after alpha-beta-depleted transplantation in children. It was with unique molecular identifiers that the TCRbeta library was prepared. TCRdb used MiXCR to reprocess the PCR reads, holding one entry per CDR3 protein. The table has hundreds of thousands of distinct CDR3 sequences, 23% seen once. Study results and limitations: Where some patients showed high TCRbeta diversity at day 60, it came from recipient T cells and thymic progenitors that had survived.

The chain employs TRBV12-3 or TRBV12-4 and TRBJ2-7; D not resolved. This sequence originates from a boy under two years old who had a stem cell transplant for acute myeloid leukemia, so the T cells may come from the graft donor. Sequencing used PBMCs, mostly from graft donor cells, obtained 360 days after TCRalphabeta/CD19-depleted stem cell transplant. CDR3 residues: CASSLGWRETYEQYF. Here the CDR3 DNA reads TGTGCCAGCAGTTTAGGCTGGCGAGAGACATACGAGCAGTACTTC.